The 19 T cell receptor beta chains below were found in one sample sequenced in a study of beta chain features in type 1 diabetes. General observations from the study: Shortening of TCRB CDR3s, moderate but significant, appeared in all four CD4+ subsets of Type 1 diabetes patients.

Their specific antigens are unknown. Expressed TCRB transcripts were sequenced, since all the RNA that had been isolated was reverse transcribed. Generated by immunoSEQ multiplex PCR, the TCRdb table keeps only in-frame clones and is missing some. The sample has nearly 350,000 clones, 7% to 10% seen once. The sequencing sample was made of central memory CD4+ T cells from blood. All receptors derive from a man aged 25-45 years with type 1 diabetes.

The chain combines TRBV7-9 with TRBJ2-3; D is undetermined. Germline V lookup: CDR1 SEHNR, CDR2 FQNEAQ (reference sequence). The V gene lost 8 bases and the J gene lost 2 bases, with 5 bases spanning the gap. The CDR3 consists of 11 residues. The CDR3 region is CASGVTDTQYF. CDR3 coding DNA: TGTGCCAGCGGAGTCACAGATACGCAGTATTTT.

The sample holds a few counts of this clone. The gene calls are TRBV5-1 and TRBJ2-5; tentatively, D is TRBD1 (5 bases). The CDR3 is 14 amino acids. Germline-derived CDR1 and CDR2 are SGHRS and YFSETQ. V lost 1 base to trimming and J lost 5 bases, with 12 bases between them. CDR3 sequence: CASSLTGRRETQYF. For the CDR3, the DNA is TGCGCCAGCAGCTTGACAGGCCGGCGGGAGACCCAGTACTTC.

The chain is built from TRBV10-1 and TRBJ1-6; D might be TRBD1 (6 bases). Germline CDR1 and CDR2: WNHNN and SYGVQD (reference sequence). The CDR3 is 13 residues long. The germline V and J ends were trimmed by 0 bases and 14 bases, with 11 bases remaining between them. CDR3 sequence reads: CASSESGGQTLHF. CDR3 nucleotides: TGCGCCAGCAGTGAGTCCGGCGGACAGACCCTCCACTTT.

This clone was observed a few times. The chain combines TRBV11-2 with TRBJ2-3; 7 nucleotides agree with TRBD2. Unmatched junction bases numbered 4, after V lost 3 bases and J lost 1 base. The CDR3 has 15 residues. CDR1 and CDR2 from the germline V gene are SGHAT and FQNNGV. CDR3: CASSFGDYRTDTQYF. DNA for the CDR3: TGTGCCAGCAGCTTCGGGGACTACCGCACAGATACGCAGTATTTT.

This clone was found a few times. V usage is TRBV4-3 and J usage is TRBJ2-3, with 7 bases matching TRBD2. Looked up from germline, CDR1 is LGHNA and CDR2 is YSLEER. V was pared by 4 bases and J by 5 bases, with 12 bases of the junction left unmatched. The length of the CDR3 is 16 residues. CDR3 residues: CASSPRTRAIGDTQYF. The CDR3 DNA sequence: TGCGCCAGCAGCCCACGGACTAGGGCCATTGGAGATACGCAGTATTTT.

The V call is TRBV4-1, the J call TRBJ1-2; D possibly corresponds to TRBD1 (5 bases). The ends were cut back, 0 bases at V and 8 bases at J, with 10 bases in the middle. The CDR3 runs to 13 residues. CDR1 and CDR2 from the germline V gene are MGHRA and YSYEKL. The CDR3 reads CASSQETRDGYTF. CDR3 DNA: TGCGCCAGCAGCCAAGAGACAAGGGACGGCTACACCTTC.

The chain joins TRBV5-1 to TRBJ2-1; either TRBD1 or TRBD2 may fit D (5 bases each). Germline-derived CDR1 and CDR2 are SGHRS and YFSETQ. The V gene lost 4 bases and the J gene lost 3 bases, with 14 bases spanning the gap. The CDR3 is 15 amino acids. CDR3 region: CASSDPGRNYNEQFF. The CDR3 nucleotides are TGCGCCAGCAGCGACCCGGGACGGAACTACAATGAGCAGTTCTTC.

This clone has only a few counts. The chain has TRBV4-1 and TRBJ2-2; D ambiguous. Trimming removed 5 bases at V and 5 bases at J, with 21 bases between. The CDR3 is 17 amino acids. Germline values: CDR1 MGHRA, CDR2 YSYEKL. The CDR3 loop is CASSSQWAIETTGELFF. The CDR3 nucleotides are TGCGCCAGCAGCTCCCAATGGGCGATCGAAACTACCGGGGAGCTGTTTTTT.

The DNA of the CDR3 is TGTGCCAGTAGTGGTAGAGGGTACAATGAGCAGTTCTTC. As protein: CASSGRGYNEQFF. V and J are TRBV19 and TRBJ2-1; possible D gene TRBD2, 5 bases. CDR1 and CDR2 (germline): LNHDA, SQIVND (reference sequence). The ends were cut back, 5 bases at V and 4 bases at J, with 9 bases in the middle. The CDR3 length is 13 residues.

The CDR3 coding sequence is TGCGCCAGCAGCTTTCACGGGGGGCAAGAGACCCAGTACTTC. Translated: CASSFHGGQETQYF. This sequence joins TRBV5-1 and TRBJ2-5; 7 nucleotides agree with TRBD2. The CDR3 spans 14 residues. Germline V gene sequence: CDR1 SGHRS, CDR2 YFSETQ. Trimming removed 2 bases from V and 2 bases from J; junction bases left unmatched: 3.

The chain links TRBV14 to TRBJ2-5, with TRBD1 identical over 8 bases. Germline V gene lookup returns CDR1 SGHDN and CDR2 FVKESK. The V and J ends lost 3 bases and 5 bases, in that order; junction bases with no gene match: 11. This CDR3 is 16 amino acids long. The CDR3, as DNA: TGTGCCAGCAGCCATTTCCGAGGACAGGGCTGGGAGACCCAGTACTTC. Translating it yields CASSHFRGQGWETQYF.

This rearrangement joins TRBV11-2 to TRBJ1-1, with no clear D. Trimming took off 0 bases at V and 7 bases at J, with 12 bases between the two ends. The CDR3 loop spans 14 amino acids. Germline V gene sequence: CDR1 SGHAT, CDR2 FQNNGV. DNA for the CDR3: TGTGCCAGCAGCTTAGATAGATTACAGTTTGAAGCTTTCTTT. Its translation is CASSLDRLQFEAFF. The full variable domain, its missing parts supplied by reference TRBV11-2 and TRBJ1-1, is EAGVAQSPRYKIIEKRQSVAFWCNPISGHATLYWYQQILGQGPKLLIQFQNNGVVDDSQLPKDRFSAERLKGVDSTLKIQPAKLEDSAVYLCASSLDRLQFEAFFGQGTRLTVV.

This clone was observed a few times. The chain carries TRBV7-2 and TRBJ2-5, with 14 bases aligning to TRBD2. The CDR3 consists of 18 residues. Germline V gene data show CDR1 as SGHTA and CDR2 as FQGNSA. The trim removed 4 bases at V and 4 bases at J, leaving 11 bases unmatched. CDR3 sequence reads: CASSSPTSGGAWGETQYF. The CDR3 DNA follows: TGTGCCAGCAGCTCGCCGACTAGCGGGGGGGCCTGGGGAGAGACCCAGTACTTC.

This sequence joins TRBV6-5 and TRBJ1-2, with 7 bases matching TRBD1. The CDR3 has 13 residues. The J segment lost 7 bases and the V segment lost 5 bases, leaving 7 bases of the junction unmatched. CDR1 and CDR2 (germline): MNHEY, SVGAGI. CDR3 nucleotides: TGTGCCAGCAGTGGGGTGGACAGGCCTGGCTACACCTTC. This translates into CASSGVDRPGYTF.

This chain connects TRBV5-1 to TRBJ2-3, with unresolved D. Trimming took 0 bases from V and 3 from J, leaving 8 bases between them. Germline CDR1 and CDR2: SGHRS and YFSETQ. This CDR3 has 14 residues. The CDR3 coding sequence is TGCGCCAGCAGCTTGGACAGTCCTACAGATACGCAGTATTTT. It yields the protein CASSLDSPTDTQYF.

V usage is TRBV6-5 and J usage is TRBJ2-2; 7 nucleotides agree with TRBD1. The CDR3 totals 14 residues. V trimming: 5 bases; J trimming: 7 bases; junction bases outside the gene matches: 7. Germline lookup yields CDR1 MNHEY and CDR2 SVGAGI. The chain's CDR3 is CASSELQGSGELFF. The CDR3 bases are TGTGCCAGCAGTGAACTACAGGGGAGCGGGGAGCTGTTTTTT.

This clone was seen only a few times. V usage is TRBV7-2 and J usage is TRBJ2-6; D might be TRBD1 (6 bases). The V gene lost 5 bases and the J gene lost 0 bases, with 8 bases spanning the gap. The CDR3 is 15 amino acids. CDR1 is SGHTA and CDR2 is FQGNSA in the germline V gene. CDR3 bases: TGTGCCAGCAGCACAGGGAGCTCTGGGGCCAACGTCCTGACTTTC. Its translation is CASSTGSSGANVLTF.

The V gene is TRBV7-9, the J gene TRBJ1-6; D unclear. CDR3 length: 15 residues. Germline values: CDR1 SEHNR, CDR2 FQNEAQ (reference sequence). Trimming took off 0 bases at V and 7 bases at J, with 10 bases between the two ends. The CDR3 region is CASSLAATPNSPLHF. Here the CDR3 DNA reads TGTGCCAGCAGCTTAGCGGCGACACCGAATTCACCCCTCCACTTT.

This clone has at least ten counts. The rearrangement joins TRBV7-2 to TRBJ2-3; D not resolved. The CDR3 spans 15 residues. V was cut by 2 bases and J by 1 base, with 10 bases left in between. Germline CDR1 is SGHTA and CDR2 is FQGNSA. The CDR3 region has the DNA TGTGCCAGCAGCTTATCCGGCAGACGCACAGATACGCAGTATTTT. This codes for CASSLSGRRTDTQYF.